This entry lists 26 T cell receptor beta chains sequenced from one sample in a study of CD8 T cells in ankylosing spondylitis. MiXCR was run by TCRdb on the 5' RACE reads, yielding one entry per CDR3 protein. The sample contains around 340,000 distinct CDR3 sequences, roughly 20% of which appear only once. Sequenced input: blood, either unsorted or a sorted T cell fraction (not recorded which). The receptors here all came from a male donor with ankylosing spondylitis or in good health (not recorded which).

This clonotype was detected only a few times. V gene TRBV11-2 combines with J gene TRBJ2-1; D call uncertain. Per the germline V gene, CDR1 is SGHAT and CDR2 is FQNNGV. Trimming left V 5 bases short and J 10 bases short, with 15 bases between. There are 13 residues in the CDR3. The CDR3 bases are TGTGCCAGCAGCCCGCCGATGGGCGAGGAGCAGTTCTTC. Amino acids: CASSPPMGEEQFF.

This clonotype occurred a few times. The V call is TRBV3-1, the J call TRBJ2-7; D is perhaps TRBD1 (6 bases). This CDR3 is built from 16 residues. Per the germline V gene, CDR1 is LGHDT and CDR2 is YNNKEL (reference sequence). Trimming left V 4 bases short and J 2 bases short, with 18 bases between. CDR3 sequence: CASSLRGTGSTYEQYF. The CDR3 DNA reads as TGTGCCAGCAGCCTTCGCGGAACAGGGTCGACCTACGAGCAGTACTTC.

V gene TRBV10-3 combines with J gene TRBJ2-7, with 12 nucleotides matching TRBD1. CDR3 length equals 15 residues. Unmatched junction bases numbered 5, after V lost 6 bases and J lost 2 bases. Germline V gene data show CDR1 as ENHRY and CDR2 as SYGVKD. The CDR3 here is CAIRGQGAVTYEQYF. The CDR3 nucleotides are TGTGCCATCAGGGGACAGGGGGCGGTGACCTACGAGCAGTACTTC.

The CDR3 sequence is CASSDVSSGETDTQYF. The CDR3 region has the DNA TGTGCCAGCAGTGACGTTTCGAGTGGGGAGACAGATACGCAGTATTTT. This chain links TRBV28 with TRBJ2-3; weak D call: TRBD2 (5 bases). The CDR3 consists of 16 residues. V gave up 5 bases and J gave up 3 bases, with 18 bases separating them. Germline V gene lookup returns CDR1 MDHEN and CDR2 SYDVKM.

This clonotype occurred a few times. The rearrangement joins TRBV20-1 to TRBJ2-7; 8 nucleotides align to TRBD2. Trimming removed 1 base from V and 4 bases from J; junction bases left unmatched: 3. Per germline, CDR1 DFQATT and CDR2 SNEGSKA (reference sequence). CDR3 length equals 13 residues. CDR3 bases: TGCAGTGCTAGAGGGCGGGGGGCATACGAGCAGTACTTC. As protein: CSARGRGAYEQYF.

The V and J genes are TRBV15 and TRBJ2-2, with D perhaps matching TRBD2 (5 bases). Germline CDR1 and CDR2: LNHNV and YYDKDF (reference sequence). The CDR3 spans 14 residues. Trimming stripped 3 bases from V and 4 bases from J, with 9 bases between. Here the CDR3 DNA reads TGTGCCACCAGCAGCGGGAAACCCACCGGGGAGCTGTTTTTT. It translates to CATSSGKPTGELFF.

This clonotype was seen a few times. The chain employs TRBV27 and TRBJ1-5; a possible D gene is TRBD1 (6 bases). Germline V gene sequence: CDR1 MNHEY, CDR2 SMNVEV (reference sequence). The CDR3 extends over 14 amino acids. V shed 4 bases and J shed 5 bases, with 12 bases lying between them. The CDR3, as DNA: TGTGCCAGCAGTTACCGGGGGGGCTATCAGCCCCAGCATTTT. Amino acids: CASSYRGGYQPQHF.

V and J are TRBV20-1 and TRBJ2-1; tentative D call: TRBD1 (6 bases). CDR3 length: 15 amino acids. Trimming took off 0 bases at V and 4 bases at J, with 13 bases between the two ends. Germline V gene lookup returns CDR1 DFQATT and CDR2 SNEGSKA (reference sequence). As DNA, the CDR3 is TGCAGTGCTAGAGATCTTTGGACAGCATACAATGAGCAGTTCTTC. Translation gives CSARDLWTAYNEQFF.

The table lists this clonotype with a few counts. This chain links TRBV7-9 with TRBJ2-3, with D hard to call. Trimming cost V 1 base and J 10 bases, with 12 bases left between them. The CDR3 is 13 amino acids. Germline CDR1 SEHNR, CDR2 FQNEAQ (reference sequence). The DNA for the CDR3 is TGTGCCAGCAGCTTAGTCGTCAGCAATGCGCAGTATTTT. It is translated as CASSLVVSNAQYF. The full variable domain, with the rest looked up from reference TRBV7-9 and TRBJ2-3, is DTGVSQNPRHKITKRGQNVTFRCDPISEHNRLYWYRQTLGQGPEFLTYFQNEAQLEKSRLLSDRFSAERPKGSFSTLEIQRTEQGDSAMYLCASSLVVSNAQYFGPGTRLTVL.

In DNA form, the CDR3 reads TGTGCCAGCAGTTTAATGGGAAGTAGTCAGCCCCAGCATTTT. Protein product: CASSLMGSSQPQHF. This chain joins TRBV27 and TRBJ1-5; D gene unclear. The CDR3 loop spans 14 amino acids. V lost 2 bases, J lost 6 bases, and 11 bases lay in between. Germline assignment: CDR1 MNHEY and CDR2 SMNVEV (reference sequence).

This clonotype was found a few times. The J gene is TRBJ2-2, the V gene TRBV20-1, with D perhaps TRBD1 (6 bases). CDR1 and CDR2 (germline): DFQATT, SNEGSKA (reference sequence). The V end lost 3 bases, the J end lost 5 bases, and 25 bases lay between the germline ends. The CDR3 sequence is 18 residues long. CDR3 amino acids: CSASPGALQGGKTGELFF. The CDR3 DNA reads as TGCAGTGCTAGCCCAGGAGCATTACAGGGTGGGAAAACCGGGGAGCTGTTTTTT.

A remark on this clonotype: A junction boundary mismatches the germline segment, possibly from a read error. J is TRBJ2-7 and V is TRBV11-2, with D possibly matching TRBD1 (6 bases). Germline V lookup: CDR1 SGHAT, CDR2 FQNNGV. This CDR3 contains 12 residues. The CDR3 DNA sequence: TGTGCCAGCAGCCGGACAGCTCCCGAGCAGCACTTC. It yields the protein CASSRTAPEQHF.

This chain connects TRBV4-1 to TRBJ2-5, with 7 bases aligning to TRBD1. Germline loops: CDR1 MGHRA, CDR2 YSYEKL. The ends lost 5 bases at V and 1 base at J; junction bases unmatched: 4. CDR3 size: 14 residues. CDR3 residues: CASSTRDSQETQYF. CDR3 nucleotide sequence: TGCGCCAGCAGCACCCGGGACAGCCAAGAGACCCAGTACTTC.

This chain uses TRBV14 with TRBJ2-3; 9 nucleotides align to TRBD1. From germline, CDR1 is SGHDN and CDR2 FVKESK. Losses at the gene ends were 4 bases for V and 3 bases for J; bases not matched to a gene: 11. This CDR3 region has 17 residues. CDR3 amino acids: CASSPWTGDGFTDTQYF. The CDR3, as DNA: TGTGCCAGCAGCCCTTGGACAGGGGATGGCTTTACAGATACGCAGTATTTT.

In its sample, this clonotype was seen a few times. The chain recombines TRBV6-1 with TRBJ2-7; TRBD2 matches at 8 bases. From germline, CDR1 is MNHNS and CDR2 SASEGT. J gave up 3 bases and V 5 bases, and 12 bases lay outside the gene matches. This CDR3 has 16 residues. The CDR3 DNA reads TGTGCCAGCAGTCCACGTAGCGGGGAGCAACTCTACGAGCAGTACTTC. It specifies CASSPRSGEQLYEQYF.

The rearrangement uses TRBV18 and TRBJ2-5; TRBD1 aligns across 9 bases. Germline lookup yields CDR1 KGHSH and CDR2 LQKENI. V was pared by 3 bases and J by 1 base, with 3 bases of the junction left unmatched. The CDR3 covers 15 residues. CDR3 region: CASSPATGGQETQYF. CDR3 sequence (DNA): TGTGCCAGCTCACCGGCGACAGGGGGCCAAGAGACCCAGTACTTC.

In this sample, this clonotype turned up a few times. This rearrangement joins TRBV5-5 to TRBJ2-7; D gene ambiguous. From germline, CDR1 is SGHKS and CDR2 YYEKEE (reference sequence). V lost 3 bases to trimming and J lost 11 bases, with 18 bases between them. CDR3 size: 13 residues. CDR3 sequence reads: CASSSRLYPREYF. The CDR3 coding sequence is TGTGCCAGCAGCTCGCGTTTGTACCCCCGCGAGTACTTC.

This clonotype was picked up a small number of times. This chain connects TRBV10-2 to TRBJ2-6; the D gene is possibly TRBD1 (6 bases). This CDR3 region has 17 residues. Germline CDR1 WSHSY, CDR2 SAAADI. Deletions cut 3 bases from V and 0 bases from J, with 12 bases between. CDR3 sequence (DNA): TGCGCCAGCAGTGAACAGGGCCTTCTCTCTGGGGCCAACGTCCTGACTTTC. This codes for CASSEQGLLSGANVLTF.

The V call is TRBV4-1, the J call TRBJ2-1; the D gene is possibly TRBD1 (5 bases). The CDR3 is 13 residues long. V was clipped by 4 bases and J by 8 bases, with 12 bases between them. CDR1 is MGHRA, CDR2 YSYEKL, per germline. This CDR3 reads CASSPKAGYEQFF. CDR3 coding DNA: TGCGCCAGCAGCCCCAAGGCAGGGTATGAGCAGTTCTTC.

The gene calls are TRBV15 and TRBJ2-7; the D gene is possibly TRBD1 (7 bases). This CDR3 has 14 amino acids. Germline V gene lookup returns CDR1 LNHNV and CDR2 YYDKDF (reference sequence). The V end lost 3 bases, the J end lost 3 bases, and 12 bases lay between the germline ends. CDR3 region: CATSREGQSYEQYF. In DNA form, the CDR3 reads TGTGCCACCAGCAGGGAGGGACAGAGCTACGAGCAGTACTTC.

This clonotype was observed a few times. The CDR3 nucleotides are TGTGCCAGCAGTTTGGGGGCGGAAAAACTGTTTTTT. Its protein product is CASSLGAEKLFF. This chain connects TRBV12-3 or TRBV12-4 to TRBJ1-4, with D maybe TRBD1 (6 bases). The ends were cut back, 3 bases at V and 8 bases at J, with 7 bases in the middle. This CDR3 spans 12 amino acids.

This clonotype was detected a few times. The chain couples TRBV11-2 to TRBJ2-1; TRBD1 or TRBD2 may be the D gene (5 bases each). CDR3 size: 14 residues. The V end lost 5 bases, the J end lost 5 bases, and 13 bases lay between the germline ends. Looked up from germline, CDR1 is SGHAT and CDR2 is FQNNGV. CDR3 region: CASSGGDLNNEQFF. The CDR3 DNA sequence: TGTGCCAGCAGCGGGGGAGACCTTAACAATGAGCAGTTCTTC. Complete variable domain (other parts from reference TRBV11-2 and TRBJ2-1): EAGVAQSPRYKIIEKRQSVAFWCNPISGHATLYWYQQILGQGPKLLIQFQNNGVVDDSQLPKDRFSAERLKGVDSTLKIQPAKLEDSAVYLCASSGGDLNNEQFFGPGTRLTVL.

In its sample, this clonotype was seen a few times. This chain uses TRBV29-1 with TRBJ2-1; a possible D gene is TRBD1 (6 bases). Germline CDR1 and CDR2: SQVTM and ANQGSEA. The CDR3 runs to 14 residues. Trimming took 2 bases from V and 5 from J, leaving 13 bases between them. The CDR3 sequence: CSVEWAGDNNEQFF. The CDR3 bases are TGCAGCGTTGAATGGGCAGGGGACAACAATGAGCAGTTCTTC.

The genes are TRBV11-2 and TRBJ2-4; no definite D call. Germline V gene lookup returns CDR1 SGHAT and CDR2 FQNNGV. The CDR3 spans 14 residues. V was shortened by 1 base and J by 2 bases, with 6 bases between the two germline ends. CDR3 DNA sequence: TGTGCCAGCAGCTTAGGCCTAACCAAAAACATTCAGTACTTC. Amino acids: CASSLGLTKNIQYF.

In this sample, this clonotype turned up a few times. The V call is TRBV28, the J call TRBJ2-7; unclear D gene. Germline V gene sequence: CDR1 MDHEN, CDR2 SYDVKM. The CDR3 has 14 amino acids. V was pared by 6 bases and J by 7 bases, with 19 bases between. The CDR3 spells CASRPGLGALEQYF. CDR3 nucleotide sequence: TGTGCCAGCAGACCCGGTCTAGGAGCCCTGGAGCAGTACTTC.

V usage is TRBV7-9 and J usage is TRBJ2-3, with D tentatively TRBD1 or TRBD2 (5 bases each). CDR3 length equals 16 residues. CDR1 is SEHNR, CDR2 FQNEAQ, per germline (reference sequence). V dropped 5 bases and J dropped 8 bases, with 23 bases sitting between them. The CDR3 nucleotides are TGTGCCAGCAGCCCCCAATCGGGACCAGGAGCATCTACGCAGTATTTT. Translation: CASSPQSGPGASTQYF.